The T cell receptor (beta chain) described here comes from a study of blood T cell repertoires in COVID-19. Study at large: Specimens from acute and convalescent COVID-19 originated in the United States, Italy and Spain. The cDNA or gDNA used as material had been derived from T cells, B-cell-depleted T cells, or PBMCs.

This CDR3 is built from 12 residues. Germline loops: CDR1 SNHLY, CDR2 FYNNEI. V trimming: 7 bases; J trimming: 12 bases; junction bases outside the gene matches: 7. Original processing methods: Estimation of nucleated cell counts relied on the amplification of reference gene primers. Profiling relied on immunoSEQ multiplex PCR, and the TCRdb table lists in-frame clones only, not all of them. The DNA was the basis for D and trimming; V, J and clone size are from that table. This sample has fewer than 250,000 clones, with around 80% found just once. The sample comprised peripheral blood. This clonotype was obtained from a man aged 60-69 years with acute or convalescent COVID-19. The rearrangement links TRBV2 to TRBJ1-2, with 11 nucleotides matching TRBD1. Written as DNA, the CDR3 is TGTGCCAGCATACGGACAGGGGGCGTAGACACCTTC. It translates to CASIRTGGVDTF.